Following are 32 T cell receptor beta chains from one sample sequenced in a study of a mutant IDH1 vaccine in newly diagnosed glioma. As for time point: baseline, week 1 (first vaccination visit). Treatment given: pre-vaccination baseline after standard-of-care therapy. Assay used: immunoSEQ multiplex PCR; TCRdb lists only in-frame clones, some missing. Of roughly 51,000 clones in the sample, 86% are singletons; the top ten hold about 2.2%. Material: PBMCs, obtained from a glioma patient treated with radiotherapy, temozolomide or both. The receptors were gathered from a man in his forties with glioma.

The chain employs TRBV5-1 and TRBJ2-3; 7 nucleotides agree with TRBD2. V lost 3 bases, J lost 5 bases, and 6 bases stayed unmatched. The CDR3 sequence is 14 residues long. Per germline, CDR1 SGHRS and CDR2 YFSETQ. CDR3 in amino acids: CASSSGLPQDTQYF. The CDR3 region has the DNA TGCGCCAGCAGCTCGGGACTACCACAAGATACGCAGTATTTT.

V usage is TRBV27 and J usage is TRBJ1-5; the match to TRBD1 covers 9 bases. Germline V CDR1 and CDR2: MNHEY, SMNVEV (reference sequence). The V and J ends lost 5 bases and 3 bases, in that order; junction bases with no gene match: 8. The length of the CDR3 is 16 residues. The CDR3 here is CASSLGQGMYNQPQHF. DNA of the CDR3: TGTGCCAGCAGTCTGGGACAGGGTATGTACAATCAGCCCCAGCATTTT.

CDR3 region: CASSEANTYEQYF. The CDR3 DNA reads as TGTGCCAGCAGCGAGGCTAATACCTACGAGCAGTACTTC. The chain joins TRBV28 to TRBJ2-7; D is unresolved. CDR1 is MDHEN, CDR2 SYDVKM, per germline. V lost 6 bases and J lost 2, with 11 bases in between. The CDR3 spans 13 residues.

The chain combines TRBV6-5 with TRBJ2-2; 9 nucleotides align to TRBD2. The CDR3 spans 15 residues. From germline, CDR1 is MNHEY and CDR2 SVGAGI. With V trimmed by 6 bases and J by 4 bases, 6 bases remained unmatched. The DNA for the CDR3 is TGTGCCAGCAGGCCGACTAGCGGAAGCACCGGGGAGCTGTTTTTT. Translation gives CASRPTSGSTGELFF.

The chain carries TRBV5-1 and TRBJ1-1; D might be TRBD1 (5 bases). V lost 5 bases to trimming and J lost 1 base, with 18 bases between them. The CDR3 sequence is 16 residues long. Germline lookup yields CDR1 SGHRS and CDR2 YFSETQ. CDR3 sequence reads: CASRGYLGVRNTEAFF. The CDR3, as DNA: TGCGCCAGCAGAGGGTATTTGGGGGTGCGGAACACTGAAGCTTTCTTT. The variable domain in full, completed from reference TRBV5-1 and TRBJ1-1, reads KAGVTQTPRYLIKTRGQQVTLSCSPISGHRSVSWYQQTPGQGLQFLFEYFSETQRNKGNFPGRFSGRQFSNSRSEMNVSTLELGDSALYLCASRGYLGVRNTEAFFGQGTRLTVV.

The rearrangement joins TRBV5-6 to TRBJ2-3; no reliable D call. CDR3 length equals 16 residues. V was shortened by 0 bases and J by 7 bases, with 18 bases between the two germline ends. From germline, CDR1 is SGHDT and CDR2 YYEEEE. The CDR3 is CASSLAQWQTLHTQYF. The CDR3, as DNA: TGTGCCAGCAGCTTGGCCCAGTGGCAGACTCTACATACGCAGTATTTT.

The chain links TRBV21-1 to TRBJ2-5; the D segment call TRBD2 is taken from the table without a DNA check. TRBV21-1 corresponds to a pseudogene. This CDR3 comprises 20 residues. CDR3 coding DNA: TGTGCCAGCAGCAAAAGGCGGGGGACTAGCGGATGGAGGTACCAAGAGACCCAGTACTTC. It specifies CASSKRRGTSGWRYQETQYF.

V is TRBV6-5 and J is TRBJ2-3; 7 bases align to TRBD2. J gave up 3 bases and V 0 bases, and 6 bases lay outside the gene matches. The germline gives CDR1 MNHEY, CDR2 SVGAGI. The length of the CDR3 is 16 residues. This CDR3 is CASSYSREGTTDTQYF. The DNA for the CDR3 is TGTGCCAGCAGTTACTCGAGGGAGGGTACGACAGATACGCAGTATTTT.

V and J are TRBV27 and TRBJ2-2; D possibly corresponds to TRBD1 (6 bases). The V gene lost 3 bases and the J gene lost 5 bases, with 13 bases spanning the gap. The CDR3 sequence is 15 residues long. Germline V gene data show CDR1 as MNHEY and CDR2 as SMNVEV (reference sequence). The DNA for the CDR3 is TGTGCCAGCAGTTTCTTACCGGGACAAACCGGGGAGCTGTTTTTT. As protein: CASSFLPGQTGELFF.

The chain combines TRBV27 with TRBJ1-3; D is unclear. Germline V gene lookup returns CDR1 MNHEY and CDR2 SMNVEV (reference sequence). The CDR3 runs 13 residues. V was clipped by 3 bases and J by 0 bases, with 3 bases between them. CDR3 DNA sequence: TGTGCCAGCAGTTTGAACTCTGGAAACACCATATATTTT. Its protein product is CASSLNSGNTIYF.

This clone was recorded only once. V gene TRBV5-1 combines with J gene TRBJ1-5, with D perhaps matching TRBD1 (6 bases). The CDR3 totals 15 residues. CDR1 SGHRS and CDR2 YFSETQ come from the germline V gene. V was trimmed by 0 bases and J by 7 bases, leaving 14 bases between them. The CDR3 sequence is CASSLEGGGGQPQHF. CDR3 bases: TGCGCCAGCAGCTTGGAAGGGGGGGGAGGACAGCCCCAGCATTTT.

The CDR3 protein is CASSYLGGASQQYF. In nucleotides, the CDR3 is TGTGCCAGCAGTTACTTAGGGGGAGCCTCCCAGCAGTACTTC. V gene TRBV6-6 combines with J gene TRBJ2-7; D is possibly TRBD1 (6 bases). In germline, CDR1 is MNHNY, CDR2 SVGAGI (reference sequence). This CDR3 has 14 amino acids. V was pared by 1 base and J by 8 bases, with 15 bases between.

The chain recombines TRBV6-1 with TRBJ2-7; D call uncertain. V was cut by 4 bases and J by 4 bases, with 20 bases left in between. Looked up from germline, CDR1 is MNHNS and CDR2 is SASEGT. The CDR3 runs to 16 residues. CDR3 sequence (DNA): TGTGCCAGCAGTGGGACCGACACACGACGCTTATACGAGCAGTACTTC. Protein product: CASSGTDTRRLYEQYF.

The chain joins TRBV27 to TRBJ2-2; D gene ambiguous. The CDR3 has 15 residues. Germline V gene sequence: CDR1 MNHEY, CDR2 SMNVEV (reference sequence). V was cut by 3 bases and J by 1 base, with 9 bases left in between. CDR3 sequence: CASSLGSMNTGELFF. The CDR3 region has the DNA TGTGCCAGCAGTTTGGGCTCAATGAACACCGGGGAGCTGTTTTTT.

In the case of this clone: Different DNA sequences within this sample yield the same CDR3. This chain connects TRBV15 to TRBJ2-7; D not resolved. Germline CDR1 is LNHNV and CDR2 is YYDKDF (reference sequence). The CDR3 loop spans 14 amino acids. V dropped 0 bases and J dropped 1 base, with 7 bases sitting between them. CDR3 sequence: CATSRDRRSYEQYF. DNA of the CDR3: TGTGCCACCAGCAGAGATCGCAGATCCTACGAGCAGTACTTC.

The chain employs TRBV15 and TRBJ2-7, with D hard to call. This CDR3 spans 12 amino acids. The V gene lost 5 bases and the J gene lost 7 bases, with 12 bases spanning the gap. Germline V gene data show CDR1 as LNHNV and CDR2 as YYDKDF (reference sequence). CDR3 in DNA: TGTGCCACCAGCGCGTCCCTCGGGGAGCAGTACTTC. Translating gives CATSASLGEQYF.

The chain recombines TRBV6-5 with TRBJ1-1, with 7 bases fitting TRBD1. Germline assignment: CDR1 MNHEY and CDR2 SVGAGI. CDR3 length equals 13 residues. V was clipped by 6 bases and J by 1 base; unmatched bases: 2. The CDR3 loop reads CASRYRGNTEAFF. The CDR3 nucleotides are TGTGCCAGCAGATACAGGGGGAACACTGAAGCTTTCTTT.

The V gene is TRBV27, the J gene TRBJ1-6; no reliable D call. The CDR3 loop spans 15 amino acids. Trimming stripped 5 bases from V and 2 bases from J, with 10 bases between. In germline, CDR1 is MNHEY, CDR2 SMNVEV (reference sequence). CDR3 loop: CASSIGRTYNSPLHF. CDR3 sequence (DNA): TGTGCCAGCAGTATCGGGAGAACCTATAATTCACCCCTCCACTTT.

The chain uses TRBV27 and TRBJ2-3, with 8 nucleotides matching TRBD2. Trimming removed 4 bases from V and 4 bases from J; junction bases left unmatched: 7. This CDR3 spans 15 amino acids. Per the germline V gene, CDR1 is MNHEY and CDR2 is SMNVEV (reference sequence). Here the CDR3 reads CASSSPGGAADTQYF. CDR3 sequence (DNA): TGTGCCAGCAGTTCCCCCGGGGGGGCGGCAGATACGCAGTATTTT.

The V call is TRBV5-4, the J call TRBJ2-2, with a possible D match to TRBD1 (6 bases). CDR1 and CDR2 (germline): SGHNT, YYREEE (reference sequence). With 3 bases removed from V and 5 bases from J, the gap between germline ends came to 14 bases. This CDR3 contains 15 residues. The CDR3 nucleotides are TGTGCCAGCAGCTCGCAAGGGGGTTTAACCGGGGAGCTGTTTTTT. It yields the protein CASSSQGGLTGELFF.

This chain uses TRBV14 with TRBJ2-1, with a possible D match to TRBD2 (6 bases). This CDR3 is built from 16 residues. Germline-derived CDR1 and CDR2 are SGHDN and FVKESK. Between the trimmed V and J ends, which lost 0 bases and 9 bases, there was a span of 18 bases. In DNA form, the CDR3 reads TGTGCCAGCAGCCAAGATGGAGGGATTAATACGCGTGAGCAGTTCTTC. It specifies CASSQDGGINTREQFF.

The genes are TRBV7-2 and TRBJ2-3; no definite D call. The V gene's germline CDR1 is SGHTA and CDR2 FQGNSA. The CDR3 has 14 amino acids. With 5 bases removed from V and 2 bases from J, the gap between germline ends came to 11 bases. The CDR3 coding sequence is TGTGCCAGCAGCCAAAGACTCCACACAGATACGCAGTATTTT. Protein product: CASSQRLHTDTQYF.

This sequence joins TRBV19 and TRBJ2-3; 7 bases are a match to TRBD1. The CDR3 is 12 amino acids. Germline trimming cut 10 bases from V and 3 bases from J; bases unmatched to any gene: 4. Germline CDR1 and CDR2: LNHDA and SQIVND (reference sequence). The CDR3 region is CAIRDRTDTQYF. The CDR3, as DNA: TGTGCCATCCGGGACAGAACAGATACGCAGTATTTT.

V gene TRBV18 combines with J gene TRBJ2-7; D might be TRBD2 (6 bases). V lost 0 bases and J lost 0, with 15 bases in between. The CDR3 loop spans 17 amino acids. Germline-derived CDR1 and CDR2 are KGHSH and LQKENI. CDR3 nucleotides: TGTGCCAGCTCACCACCCAACTTAGCGGTGAGCTCCTACGAGCAGTACTTC. As protein: CASSPPNLAVSSYEQYF.

The V and J genes are TRBV19 and TRBJ2-7, with 9 bases lining up with TRBD1. This CDR3 is 19 amino acids long. Germline-derived CDR1 and CDR2 are LNHDA and SQIVND (reference sequence). Trimming took 5 bases from V and 0 from J; bases not matched to a gene: 17. CDR3 in amino acids: CASSPRTGDSRPVSYEQYF. The CDR3 nucleotides read TGTGCCAGTAGTCCCCGGACAGGGGATAGTCGACCAGTCTCCTACGAGCAGTACTTC.

The rearrangement joins TRBV27 to TRBJ1-5; no reliable D call. Deletions cut 4 bases from V and 4 bases from J, with 8 bases between. CDR1 and CDR2 from the germline V gene are MNHEY and SMNVEV (reference sequence). This CDR3 region has 13 residues. CDR3 sequence reads: CASSWGENQPQHF. The CDR3 DNA reads as TGTGCCAGCAGTTGGGGAGAAAATCAGCCCCAGCATTTT.

This clone was seen just once. V and J are TRBV4-3 and TRBJ2-1; TRBD2 aligns across 9 bases. CDR3 length: 15 residues. The V and J ends lost 0 bases and 6 bases, in that order; junction bases with no gene match: 3. Looked up from germline, CDR1 is LGHNA and CDR2 is YSLEER. This chain's CDR3 is CASSQDTSGSNEQFF. CDR3 in DNA: TGCGCCAGCAGCCAAGATACTAGCGGGTCCAATGAGCAGTTCTTC.

The chain is built from TRBV7-2 and TRBJ1-5; 8 positions agree with TRBD1. Losses at the gene ends were 5 bases for V and 7 bases for J; bases not matched to a gene: 10. Germline CDR1 SGHTA, CDR2 FQGNSA. The CDR3 sequence is 15 residues long. In nucleotides, the CDR3 is TGTGCCAGCAGCGCCAGGGGGCGGGGAGCCCAGCCCCAGCATTTT. Amino acid sequence: CASSARGRGAQPQHF.

CDR3 residues: CASSQEVTYADTQYF. Here the CDR3 DNA reads TGCGCCAGCAGCCAAGAGGTAACGTACGCAGATACGCAGTATTTT. The gene calls are TRBV4-3 and TRBJ2-3, with D hard to call. Trimming pared 0 bases from V and 4 bases from J, leaving 11 bases between. The CDR3 extends over 15 amino acids. CDR1 and CDR2 from the germline V gene are LGHNA and YSLEER.

The gene calls are TRBV7-8 and TRBJ1-1; a possible D gene is TRBD1 (6 bases). The length of the CDR3 is 15 residues. V lost 4 bases to trimming and J lost 5 bases, with 17 bases between them. In germline, CDR1 is SGHVS, CDR2 FQNEAQ. DNA of the CDR3: TGTGCCAGCAGCTCCTACAGGGAGGTTCGGACTGAAGCTTTCTTT. Protein product: CASSSYREVRTEAFF. Supplemented by reference TRBV7-8 and TRBJ1-1, the full variable domain reads GAGVSQSPRYKVAKRGQDVALRCDPISGHVSLFWYQQALGQGPEFLTYFQNEAQLDKSGLPSDRFFAERPEGSVSTLKIQRTQQEDSAVYLCASSSYREVRTEAFFGQGTRLTVV.

A word on this clone: One end of the junction is discordant with germline, which a read error may explain. This chain uses TRBV7-7 with TRBJ2-1; perhaps TRBD1 as D (5 bases). Germline values: CDR1 SSHAT, CDR2 FNYEAQ (reference sequence). This CDR3 region has 13 residues. CDR3 in amino acids: CASSRQGSDEQFF. In nucleotides, the CDR3 is TGTGCTAGCAGCCGCCAGGGCTCCGATGAGCAGTTCTTC.

The chain links TRBV5-1 to TRBJ2-5; 9 bases fit TRBD1. The CDR3 contains 15 residues. Trimming removed 7 bases from V and 2 bases from J; junction bases left unmatched: 9. CDR1 is SGHRS and CDR2 is YFSETQ in the germline V gene. The CDR3 region is CASGLPGTGQETQYF. CDR3 DNA sequence: TGCGCCAGCGGATTACCCGGGACAGGGCAAGAGACCCAGTACTTC.